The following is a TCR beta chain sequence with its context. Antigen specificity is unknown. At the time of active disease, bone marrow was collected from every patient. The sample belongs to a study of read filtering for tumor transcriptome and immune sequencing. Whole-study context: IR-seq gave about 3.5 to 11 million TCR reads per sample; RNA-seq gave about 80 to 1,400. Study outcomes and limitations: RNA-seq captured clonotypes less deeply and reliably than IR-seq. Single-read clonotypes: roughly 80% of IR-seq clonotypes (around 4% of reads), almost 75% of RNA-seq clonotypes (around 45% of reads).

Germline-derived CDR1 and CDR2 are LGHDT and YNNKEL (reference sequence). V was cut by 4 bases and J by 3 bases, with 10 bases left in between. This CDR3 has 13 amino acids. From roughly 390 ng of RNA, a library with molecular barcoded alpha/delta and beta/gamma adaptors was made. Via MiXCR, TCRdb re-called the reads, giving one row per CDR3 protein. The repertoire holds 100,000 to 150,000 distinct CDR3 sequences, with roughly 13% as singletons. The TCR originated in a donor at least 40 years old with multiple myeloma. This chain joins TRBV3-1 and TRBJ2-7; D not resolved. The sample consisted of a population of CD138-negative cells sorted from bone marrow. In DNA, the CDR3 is TGTGCCAGCAGCCGGATTGGAAGCTACGAGCAGTACTTC. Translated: CASSRIGSYEQYF.